This T cell receptor (beta chain) is drawn from a study of T cell changes during pregnancy in multiple sclerosis. Generated by immunoSEQ multiplex PCR, the TCRdb table keeps only in-frame clones and is missing some. The sample has about 38,000 clones; 94% are singletons. This material consisted of CD4+ T cells from peripheral blood mononuclear cells, taken in the second trimester of pregnancy. This receptor was taken from a female donor with multiple sclerosis, enrolled in a pregnancy study.

CDR3 in amino acids: CASSLGRDYGYTF. CDR3 in DNA: TGTGCCAGCAGCTTGGGGAGGGACTATGGCTACACCTTC. The gene calls are TRBV5-6 and TRBJ1-2; D gene unclear. The V and J ends lost 0 bases and 3 bases respectively, with 6 bases between them. CDR1 is SGHDT and CDR2 is YYEEEE in the germline V gene. The CDR3 has 13 amino acids.